This T cell receptor beta chain was retrieved from a study of human T cells and chemical hapten exposure. Study summary: An area of 2 cm by around 2 cm on upper inner arm skin received 2% DPC for sensitization.

Sample time point: patch test 1, 2 weeks after DPC sensitization. Sample treatment: therapeutic diphenylcyclopropenone sensitization with weekly scalp DPC. Blood draws came before every patch-test application. People who gave samples had alopecia, were 18 to 70 years old, and were suitable for DPC. This clonotype has more than one count but fewer than ten. Each CDR3 protein gets one entry after TCRdb re-called the RACE reads with MiXCR. Altogether around 120,000 distinct CDR3 sequences are present, roughly an eighth being singletons, with the ten largest covering over 0.85%. The sample in question was whole blood, obtained in connection with sensitization to the hapten diphenylcyclopropenone (DPC). The clonotype comes from a man younger than 35 with alopecia areata. Some clones in this sample may be carry-over from other donors' samples.

As DNA, the CDR3 is TGTGCCACCAGTGATTTCCTTGGACAGGGCAGGGCCCAAGAGACCCAGTACTTC. Translated, it gives CATSDFLGQGRAQETQYF. The V gene is TRBV24-1, the J gene TRBJ2-5; 8 positions match TRBD1. CDR3 length: 18 residues. The V gene end was trimmed by 1 base and the J gene end by 1 base; junction bases not matched to a gene: 10. Germline CDR1 reads KGHDR; CDR2 reads SFDVKD.